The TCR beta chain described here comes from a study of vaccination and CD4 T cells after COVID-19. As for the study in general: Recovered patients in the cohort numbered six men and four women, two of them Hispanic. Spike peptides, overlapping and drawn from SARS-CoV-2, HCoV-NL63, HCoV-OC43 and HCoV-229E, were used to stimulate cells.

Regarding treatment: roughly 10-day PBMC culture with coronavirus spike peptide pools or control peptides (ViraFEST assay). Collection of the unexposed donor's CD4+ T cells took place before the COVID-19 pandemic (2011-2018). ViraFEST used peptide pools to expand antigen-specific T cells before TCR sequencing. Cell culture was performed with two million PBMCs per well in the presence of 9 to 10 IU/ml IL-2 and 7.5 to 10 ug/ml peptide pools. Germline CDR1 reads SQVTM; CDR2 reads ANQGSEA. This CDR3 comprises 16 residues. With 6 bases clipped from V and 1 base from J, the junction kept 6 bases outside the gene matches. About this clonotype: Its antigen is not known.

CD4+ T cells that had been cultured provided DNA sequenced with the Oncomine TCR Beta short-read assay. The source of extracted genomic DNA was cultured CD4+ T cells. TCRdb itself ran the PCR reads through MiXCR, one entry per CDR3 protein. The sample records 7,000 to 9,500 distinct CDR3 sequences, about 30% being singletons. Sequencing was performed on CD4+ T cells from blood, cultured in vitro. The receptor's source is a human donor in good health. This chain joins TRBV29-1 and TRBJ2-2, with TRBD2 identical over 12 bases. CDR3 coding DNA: TGCAGCGTGGGAGGACTAGCGGGACGGAACACCGGGGAGCTGTTTTTT. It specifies CSVGGLAGRNTGELFF.